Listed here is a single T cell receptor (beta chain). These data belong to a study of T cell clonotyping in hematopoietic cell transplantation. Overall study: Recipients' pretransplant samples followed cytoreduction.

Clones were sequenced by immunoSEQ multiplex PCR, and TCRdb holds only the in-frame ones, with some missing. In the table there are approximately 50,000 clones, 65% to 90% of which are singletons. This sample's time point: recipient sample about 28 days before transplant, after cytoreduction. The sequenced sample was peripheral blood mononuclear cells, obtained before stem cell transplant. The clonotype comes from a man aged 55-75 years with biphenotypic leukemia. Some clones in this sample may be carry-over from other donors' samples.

CDR3 in DNA: TGTGCCAGCAGCCCGAGCGGGAGTGCGGGGGAGCTGTTTTTT. It encodes CASSPSGSAGELFF. V gene TRBV11-2 combines with J gene TRBJ2-2, with 8 bases lining up with TRBD2. The V segment lost 5 bases and the J segment 8 bases; nucleotides outside the gene matches: 7. CDR1 and CDR2 (germline): SGHAT, FQNNGV. The CDR3 runs to 14 residues.